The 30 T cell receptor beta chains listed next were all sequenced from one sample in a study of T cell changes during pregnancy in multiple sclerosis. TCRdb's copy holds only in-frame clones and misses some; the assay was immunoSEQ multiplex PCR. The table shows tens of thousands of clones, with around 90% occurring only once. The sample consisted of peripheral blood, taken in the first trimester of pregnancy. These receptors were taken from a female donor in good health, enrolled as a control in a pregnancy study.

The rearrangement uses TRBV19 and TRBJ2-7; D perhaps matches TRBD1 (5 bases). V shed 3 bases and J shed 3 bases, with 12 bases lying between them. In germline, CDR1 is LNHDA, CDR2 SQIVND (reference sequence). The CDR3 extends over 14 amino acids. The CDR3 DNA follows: TGTGCCAGTAGTATTCTCTCAGGGAACTACGAGCAGTACTTC. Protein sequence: CASSILSGNYEQYF.

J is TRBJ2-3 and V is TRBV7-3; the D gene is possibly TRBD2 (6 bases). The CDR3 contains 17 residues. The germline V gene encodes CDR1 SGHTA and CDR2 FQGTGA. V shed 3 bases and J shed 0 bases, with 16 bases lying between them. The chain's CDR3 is CASSFVPSGLSTDTQYF. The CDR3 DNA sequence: TGTGCCAGCAGCTTCGTACCGAGCGGGCTTAGCACAGATACGCAGTATTTT. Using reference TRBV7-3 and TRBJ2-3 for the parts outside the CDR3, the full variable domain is GAGVSQTPSNKVTEKGKYVELRCDPISGHTALYWYRQSLGQGPEFLIYFQGTGAADDSGLPNDRFFAVRPEGSVSTLKIQRTERGDSAVYLCASSFVPSGLSTDTQYFGPGTRLTVL.

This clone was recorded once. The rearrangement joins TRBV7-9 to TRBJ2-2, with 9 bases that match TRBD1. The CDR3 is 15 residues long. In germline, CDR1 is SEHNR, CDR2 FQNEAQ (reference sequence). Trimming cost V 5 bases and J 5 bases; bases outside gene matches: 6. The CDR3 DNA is TGTGCCAGCAGCCCAACAGGGGGCGCGACCGGGGAGCTGTTTTTT. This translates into CASSPTGGATGELFF. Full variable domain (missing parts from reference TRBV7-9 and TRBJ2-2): DTGVSQNPRHKITKRGQNVTFRCDPISEHNRLYWYRQTLGQGPEFLTYFQNEAQLEKSRLLSDRFSAERPKGSFSTLEIQRTEQGDSAMYLCASSPTGGATGELFFGEGSRLTVL.

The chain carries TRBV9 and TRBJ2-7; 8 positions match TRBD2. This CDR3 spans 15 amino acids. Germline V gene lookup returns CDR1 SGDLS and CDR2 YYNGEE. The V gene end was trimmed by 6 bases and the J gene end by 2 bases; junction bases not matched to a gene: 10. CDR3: CASNPAGEPPYEQYF. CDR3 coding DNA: TGTGCCAGCAACCCAGCGGGGGAGCCCCCCTACGAGCAGTACTTC.

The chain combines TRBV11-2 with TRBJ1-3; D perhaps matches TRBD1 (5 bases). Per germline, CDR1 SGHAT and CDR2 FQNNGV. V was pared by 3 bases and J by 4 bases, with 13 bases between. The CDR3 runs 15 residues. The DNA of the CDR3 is TGTGCCAGCAGCTTCGGGGGGAGGGAAGGAAACACCATATATTTT. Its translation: CASSFGGREGNTIYF.

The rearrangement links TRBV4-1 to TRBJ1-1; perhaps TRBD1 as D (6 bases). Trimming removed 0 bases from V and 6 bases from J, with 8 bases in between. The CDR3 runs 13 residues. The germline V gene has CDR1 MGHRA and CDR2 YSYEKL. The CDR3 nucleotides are TGCGCCAGCAGCCAAGATAGGGGGTCTGAAGCTTTCTTT. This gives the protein CASSQDRGSEAFF.

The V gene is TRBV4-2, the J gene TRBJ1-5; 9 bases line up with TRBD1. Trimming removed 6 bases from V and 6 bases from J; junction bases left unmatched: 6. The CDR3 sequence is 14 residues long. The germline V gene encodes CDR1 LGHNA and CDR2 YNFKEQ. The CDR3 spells CASRQDRGSQPQHF. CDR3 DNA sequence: TGTGCCAGCAGACAGGACAGGGGTTCTCAGCCCCAGCATTTT.

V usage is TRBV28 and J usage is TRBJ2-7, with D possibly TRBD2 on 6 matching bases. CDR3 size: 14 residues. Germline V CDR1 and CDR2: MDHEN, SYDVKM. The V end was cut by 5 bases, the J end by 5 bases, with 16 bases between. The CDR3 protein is CASSPGTDTDEQYF. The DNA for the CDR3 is TGTGCCAGCAGTCCCGGGACTGACACAGACGAGCAGTACTTC.

Here the CDR3 reads CASSMLAGVSTGELFF. The CDR3 coding sequence is TGTGCCAGTAGTATGCTAGCGGGAGTGTCGACCGGGGAGCTGTTTTTT. This sequence joins TRBV19 and TRBJ2-2; 10 bases fit TRBD2. V gave up 3 bases and J gave up 5 bases; unmatched junction bases: 6. This CDR3 is built from 16 residues. Germline-derived CDR1 and CDR2 are LNHDA and SQIVND (reference sequence).

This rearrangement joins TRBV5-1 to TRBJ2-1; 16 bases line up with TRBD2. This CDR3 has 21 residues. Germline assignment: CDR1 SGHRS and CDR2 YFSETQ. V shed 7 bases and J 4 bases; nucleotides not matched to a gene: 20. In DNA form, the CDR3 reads TGCGCCAGCCATGAACCGGGACTAGCGGGGGGGCCAATGGGGGGATACAATGAGCAGTTCTTC. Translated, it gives CASHEPGLAGGPMGGYNEQFF. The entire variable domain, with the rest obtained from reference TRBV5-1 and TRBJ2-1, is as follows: KAGVTQTPRYLIKTRGQQVTLSCSPISGHRSVSWYQQTPGQGLQFLFEYFSETQRNKGNFPGRFSGRQFSNSRSEMNVSTLELGDSALYLCASHEPGLAGGPMGGYNEQFFGPGTRLTVL.

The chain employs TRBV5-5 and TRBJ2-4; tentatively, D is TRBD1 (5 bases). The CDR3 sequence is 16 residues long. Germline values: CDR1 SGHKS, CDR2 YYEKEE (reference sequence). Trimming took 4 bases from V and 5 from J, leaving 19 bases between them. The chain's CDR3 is CASSPTGYRGENIQYF. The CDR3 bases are TGTGCCAGCAGCCCGACCGGGTATAGGGGCGAAAACATTCAGTACTTC.

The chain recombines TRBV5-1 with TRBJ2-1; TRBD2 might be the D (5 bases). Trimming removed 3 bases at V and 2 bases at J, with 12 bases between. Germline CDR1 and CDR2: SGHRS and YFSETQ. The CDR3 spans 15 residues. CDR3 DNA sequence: TGCGCCAGCAGCTCCCAGCGGAGCCCCTACAATGAGCAGTTCTTC. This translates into CASSSQRSPYNEQFF.

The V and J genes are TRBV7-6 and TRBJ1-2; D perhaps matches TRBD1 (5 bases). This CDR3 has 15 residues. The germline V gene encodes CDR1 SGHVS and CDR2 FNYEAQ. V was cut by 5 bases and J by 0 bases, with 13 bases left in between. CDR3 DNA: TGTGCCAGCAGCCCCCGGGGGGAGGCTAACTATGGCTACACCTTC. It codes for CASSPRGEANYGYTF.

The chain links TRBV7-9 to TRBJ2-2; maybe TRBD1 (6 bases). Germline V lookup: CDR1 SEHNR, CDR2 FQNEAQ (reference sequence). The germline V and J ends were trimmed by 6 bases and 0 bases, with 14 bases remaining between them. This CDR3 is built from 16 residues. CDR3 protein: CASSHRVPPNTGELFF. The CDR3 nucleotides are TGTGCCAGCAGTCACAGGGTGCCACCGAACACCGGGGAGCTGTTTTTT.

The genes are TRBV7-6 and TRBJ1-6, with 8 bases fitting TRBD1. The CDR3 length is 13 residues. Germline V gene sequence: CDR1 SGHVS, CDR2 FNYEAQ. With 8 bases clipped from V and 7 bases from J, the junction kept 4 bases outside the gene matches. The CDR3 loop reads CASSDRANSPLHF. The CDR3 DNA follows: TGTGCCAGCTCGGACAGGGCGAATTCACCCCTCCACTTT.

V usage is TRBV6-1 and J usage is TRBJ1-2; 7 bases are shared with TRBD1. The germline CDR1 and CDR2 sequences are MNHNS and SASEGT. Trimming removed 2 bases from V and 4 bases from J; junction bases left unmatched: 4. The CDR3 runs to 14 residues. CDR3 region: CASSESPGGYGYTF. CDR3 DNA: TGTGCCAGCAGTGAATCGCCAGGGGGCTATGGCTACACCTTC.

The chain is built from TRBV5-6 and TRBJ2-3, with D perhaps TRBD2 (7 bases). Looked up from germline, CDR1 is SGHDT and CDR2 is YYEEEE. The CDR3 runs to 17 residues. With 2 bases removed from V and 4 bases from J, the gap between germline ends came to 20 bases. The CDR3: CASSFRLGGRGADTQYF. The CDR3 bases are TGTGCCAGCAGCTTTCGGCTGGGGGGGCGCGGGGCAGATACGCAGTATTTT.

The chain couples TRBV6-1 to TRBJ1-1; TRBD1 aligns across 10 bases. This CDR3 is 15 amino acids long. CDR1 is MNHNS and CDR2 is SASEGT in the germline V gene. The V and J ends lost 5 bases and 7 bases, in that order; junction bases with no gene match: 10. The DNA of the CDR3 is TGTGCCAGCAGTCCCCAGACAGGGGGCGGAGGTGAAGCTTTCTTT. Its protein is CASSPQTGGGGEAFF.

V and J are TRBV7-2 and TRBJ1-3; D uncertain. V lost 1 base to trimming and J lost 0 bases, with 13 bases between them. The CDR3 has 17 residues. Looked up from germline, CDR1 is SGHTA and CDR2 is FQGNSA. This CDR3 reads CASSLGGPGSSGNTIYF. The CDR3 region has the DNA TGTGCCAGCAGCTTAGGTGGGCCGGGAAGCTCTGGAAACACCATATATTTT.

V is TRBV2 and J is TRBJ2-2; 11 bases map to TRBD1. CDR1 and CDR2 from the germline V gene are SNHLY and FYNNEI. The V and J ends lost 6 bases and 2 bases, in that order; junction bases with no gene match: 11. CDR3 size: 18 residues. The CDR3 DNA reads TGTGCCAGCAGGGGACAGGGGGTTCGAAAGACTAACACCGGGGAGCTGTTTTTT. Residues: CASRGQGVRKTNTGELFF.

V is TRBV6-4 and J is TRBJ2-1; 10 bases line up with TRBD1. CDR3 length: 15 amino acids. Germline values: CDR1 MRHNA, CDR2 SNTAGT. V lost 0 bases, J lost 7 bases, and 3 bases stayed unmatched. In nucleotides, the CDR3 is TGTGCCAGCAGTGACTCCGGACAGGGGGGGAATGAGCAGTTCTTC. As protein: CASSDSGQGGNEQFF.

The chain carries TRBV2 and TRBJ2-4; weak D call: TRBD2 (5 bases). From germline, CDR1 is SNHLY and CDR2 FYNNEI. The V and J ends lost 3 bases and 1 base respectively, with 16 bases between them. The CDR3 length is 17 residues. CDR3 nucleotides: TGTGCCAGCAGTGATGGCGTCGCTAGCTTGGCCAAAAACATTCAGTACTTC. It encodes CASSDGVASLAKNIQYF.

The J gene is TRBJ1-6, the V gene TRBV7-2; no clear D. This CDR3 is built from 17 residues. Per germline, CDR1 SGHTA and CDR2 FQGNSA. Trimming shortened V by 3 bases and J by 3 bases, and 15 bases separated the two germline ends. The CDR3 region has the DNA TGTGCCAGCAGCTTGTTGGGGAGGCGGTACTATAATTCACCCCTCCACTTT. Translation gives CASSLLGRRYYNSPLHF.

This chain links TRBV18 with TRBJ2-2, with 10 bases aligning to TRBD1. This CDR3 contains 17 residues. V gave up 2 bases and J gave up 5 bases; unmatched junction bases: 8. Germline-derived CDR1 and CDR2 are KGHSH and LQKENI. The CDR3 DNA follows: TGTGCCAGCTCACCATTGACAGGGGGCGAACGAACCGGGGAGCTGTTTTTT. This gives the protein CASSPLTGGERTGELFF.

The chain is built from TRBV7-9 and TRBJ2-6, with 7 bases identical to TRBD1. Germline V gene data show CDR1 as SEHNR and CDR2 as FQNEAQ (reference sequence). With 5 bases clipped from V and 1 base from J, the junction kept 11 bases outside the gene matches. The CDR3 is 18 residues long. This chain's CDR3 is CASSPRTGELSGANVLTF. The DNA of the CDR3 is TGTGCCAGCAGCCCGCGGACAGGCGAACTGTCTGGGGCCAACGTCCTGACTTTC.

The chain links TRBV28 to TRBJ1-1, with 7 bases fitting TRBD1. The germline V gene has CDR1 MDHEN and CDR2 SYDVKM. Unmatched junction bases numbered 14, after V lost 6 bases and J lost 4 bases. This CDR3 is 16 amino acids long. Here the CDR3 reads CASSERTGVRGTEAFF. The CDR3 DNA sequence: TGTGCCAGCAGCGAAAGAACAGGGGTAAGGGGCACTGAAGCTTTCTTT. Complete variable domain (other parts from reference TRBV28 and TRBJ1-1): DVKVTQSSRYLVKRTGEKVFLECVQDMDHENMFWYRQDPGLGLRLIYFSYDVKMKEKGDIPEGYSVSREKKERFSLILESASTNQTSMYLCASSERTGVRGTEAFFGQGTRLTVV.

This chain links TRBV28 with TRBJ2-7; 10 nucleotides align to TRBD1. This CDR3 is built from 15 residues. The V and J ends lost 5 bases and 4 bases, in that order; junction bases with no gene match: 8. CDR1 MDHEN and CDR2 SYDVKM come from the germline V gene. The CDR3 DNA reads TGTGCCAGCAGTCATGGACAGGGGGGATCATACGAGCAGTACTTC. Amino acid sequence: CASSHGQGGSYEQYF.

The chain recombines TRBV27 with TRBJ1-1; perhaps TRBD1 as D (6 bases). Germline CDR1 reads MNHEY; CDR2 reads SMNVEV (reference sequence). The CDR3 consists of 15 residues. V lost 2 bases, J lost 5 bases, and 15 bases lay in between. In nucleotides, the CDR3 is TGTGCCAGCAGTTTAAGATCGGGGGGGGCGACTGAAGCTTTCTTT. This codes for CASSLRSGGATEAFF.

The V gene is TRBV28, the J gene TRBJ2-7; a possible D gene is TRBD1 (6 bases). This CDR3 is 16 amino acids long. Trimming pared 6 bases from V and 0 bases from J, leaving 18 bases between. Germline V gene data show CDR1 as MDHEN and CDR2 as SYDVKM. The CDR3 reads CASSRAGGASSYEQYF. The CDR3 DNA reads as TGTGCCAGCAGCCGGGCTGGGGGCGCTAGCTCCTACGAGCAGTACTTC.

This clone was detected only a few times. CDR3 bases: TGCGCCAGCAGCCAAGATGCGGGGACAGAAAAATCACCCCTCCACTTT. Translating it yields CASSQDAGTEKSPLHF. V and J are TRBV4-3 and TRBJ1-6, with TRBD1 matching over 7 bases. The CDR3 has 16 residues. The J segment lost 10 bases and the V segment lost 0 bases, leaving 9 bases of the junction unmatched. Germline V gene lookup returns CDR1 LGHNA and CDR2 YSLEER.